These 27 T cell receptor beta chains share one sample of origin, sequenced in a study of blood T cells in healthy people across ages (dated by TCRdb to about 2015). The library relied on 5' RACE. Reads for this sample came from an Illumina HiSeq 2500. A second about 7 to 12 cycle PCR used a sample-barcoded 5' primer and a J-beta primer mix. TCRdb trimmed the raw reads at Q25, called clones with MiXCR and kept productive beta chains. Entries are consolidated by CDR3 protein sequence, retaining the most common genes and DNA. Across this sample there are under 1,100,000 distinct CDR3 sequences, with approximately 25% seen only once. The ten largest clones take up 0.65% to 0.75% of the sample. The same sample was also studied in work on T cells of mothers and their children.

Sequenced: blood. The receptors here all came from a girl aged 2-10 years in good health.

This clonotype was found a few times. The chain uses TRBV12-3 or TRBV12-4 and TRBJ1-2; unclear D gene. The CDR3 has 11 amino acids. V was clipped by 5 bases and J by 5 bases, with 6 bases between them. DNA for the CDR3: TGTGCCAGCAGTCAGGCGTATGGCTACACCTTC. Translating gives CASSQAYGYTF.

This sequence joins TRBV6-6 and TRBJ2-6; tentatively, D is TRBD1 (5 bases). CDR1 is MNHNY and CDR2 is SVGAGI in the germline V gene (reference sequence). The ends were cut back, 8 bases at V and 0 bases at J, with 17 bases in the middle. The CDR3 consists of 17 residues. CDR3 protein: CASLGVAQYSGANVLTF. CDR3 DNA: TGTGCCAGCTTAGGGGTGGCCCAATACTCTGGGGCCAACGTCCTGACTTTC.

This clonotype has only a few counts. This chain joins TRBV7-2 and TRBJ2-3; the match to TRBD2 covers 9 bases. This CDR3 spans 15 amino acids. Germline CDR1 SGHTA, CDR2 FQGNSA. V lost 1 base, J lost 2 bases, and 1 base stayed unmatched. In DNA, the CDR3 is TGTGCCAGCAGCTTAGGCGGGGGGGCCACAGATACGCAGTATTTT. This translates into CASSLGGGATDTQYF.

This clonotype was recorded a few times. V usage is TRBV4-2 and J usage is TRBJ1-1, with D uncertain. This CDR3 is 12 amino acids long. Deletions cut 0 bases from V and 11 bases from J, with 10 bases between. In germline, CDR1 is LGHNA, CDR2 YNFKEQ. CDR3 amino acids: CASSQEPVAAFF. The CDR3 bases are TGTGCCAGCAGCCAAGAACCGGTCGCGGCTTTCTTT.

This clonotype was found a few times. This rearrangement joins TRBV5-1 to TRBJ2-6; D is unresolved. CDR3 size: 15 residues. The germline V and J ends were trimmed by 4 bases and 4 bases, with 12 bases remaining between them. Germline CDR1 and CDR2: SGHRS and YFSETQ. CDR3 protein: CASSPTTPGANVLTF. CDR3 coding DNA: TGCGCCAGCAGCCCGACGACTCCGGGGGCCAACGTCCTGACTTTC.

The J gene is TRBJ2-2, the V gene TRBV28, with D uncertain. With 5 bases removed from V and 5 bases from J, the gap between germline ends came to 18 bases. The CDR3 covers 16 residues. Germline loops: CDR1 MDHEN, CDR2 SYDVKM. CDR3 in DNA: TGTGCCAGCAGTGCCGCATTCGGTGGGGAAACCGGGGAGCTGTTTTTT. Protein product: CASSAAFGGETGELFF.

This clonotype was seen more than once but under ten times. The chain combines TRBV15 with TRBJ1-1; 9 bases are shared with TRBD1. CDR1 is LNHNV and CDR2 is YYDKDF in the germline V gene (reference sequence). The CDR3 spans 14 residues. The V segment lost 1 base and the J segment 8 bases; nucleotides outside the gene matches: 5. The CDR3 spells CATSRGGTGTEAFF. In DNA, the CDR3 is TGTGCCACCAGCAGAGGAGGGACAGGGACCGAAGCTTTCTTT.

The sample holds a few counts of this clonotype. The V and J genes are TRBV18 and TRBJ1-1, with D unclear. This CDR3 has 13 amino acids. Deletions cut 0 bases from V and 7 bases from J, with 9 bases between. Per germline, CDR1 KGHSH and CDR2 LQKENI. CDR3 loop: CASSPPGGSEAFF. The DNA for the CDR3 is TGTGCCAGCTCACCACCGGGAGGGAGTGAAGCTTTCTTT.

This clonotype was observed a few times. The chain recombines TRBV6-5 with TRBJ2-1, with D uncertain. The J call may be incorrect, as the DNA end agrees better with TRBJ2-5. From germline, CDR1 is MNHEY and CDR2 SVGAGI. There are 12 residues in the CDR3. CDR3 nucleotides: TGTGCCAGCGGCATGAAAGAAGAGACCCAGTACTTC. Protein sequence: CASGMKEETQYF.

This clonotype occurred a few times. V is TRBV7-9 and J is TRBJ2-1; D remains ambiguous. Per germline, CDR1 SEHNR and CDR2 FQNEAQ (reference sequence). V gave up 6 bases and J gave up 8 bases, with 14 bases separating them. This CDR3 has 13 amino acids. The CDR3 DNA is TGTGCCAGCAGTTCCACTACAATACATGAGCAGTTCTTC. This gives the protein CASSSTTIHEQFF.

The table lists this clonotype with a few counts. CDR3 protein: CASNHEGGPKPSGDEQYF. CDR3 in DNA: TGTGCCAGCAACCATGAGGGCGGGCCGAAACCCTCAGGTGACGAGCAGTACTTC. V is TRBV27 and J is TRBJ2-7, with D possibly being TRBD2 (5 bases). The CDR3 extends over 18 amino acids. V shed 7 bases and J shed 5 bases, with 30 bases lying between them. Germline-derived CDR1 and CDR2 are MNHEY and SMNVEV (reference sequence).

The V call is TRBV5-6, the J call TRBJ1-2, with D unresolved. V lost 0 bases to trimming and J lost 6 bases, with 6 bases between them. The CDR3 length is 12 residues. Per germline, CDR1 SGHDT and CDR2 YYEEEE. CDR3 DNA: TGTGCCAGCAGCTTGGACGTCCATGGCTACACCTTC. Its protein is CASSLDVHGYTF.

Only a few counts were recorded for this clonotype. The chain has TRBV19 and TRBJ2-5; D possibly corresponds to TRBD2 (6 bases). The CDR3 extends over 14 amino acids. The germline gives CDR1 LNHDA, CDR2 SQIVND (reference sequence). Trimming left V 7 bases short and J 4 bases short, with 16 bases between. Here the CDR3 DNA reads TGTGCCAGTACAGCGGGCCGGGTTGGAGAGACCCAGTACTTC. It is translated as CASTAGRVGETQYF. Full variable domain (remainder filled in from reference TRBV19 and TRBJ2-5): DGGITQSPKYLFRKEGQNVTLSCEQNLNHDAMYWYRQDPGQGLRLIYYSQIVNDFQKGDIAEGYSVSREKKESFPLTVTSAQKNPTAFYLCASTAGRVGETQYFGPGTRLLVL.

The chain combines TRBV10-3 with TRBJ2-5; the match to TRBD2 covers 7 bases. The J call could be wrong; TRBJ2-1 is a better fit for the DNA end. Germline-derived CDR1 and CDR2 are ENHRY and SYGVKD. There are 11 residues in the CDR3. The CDR3 DNA reads TGTGTCGTTGGGGGGGGCAATGAGCAGTTCTTC. This sequence encodes CVVGGGNEQFF.

V is TRBV28 and J is TRBJ2-7; TRBD2 aligns across 8 bases. CDR1 and CDR2 from the germline V gene are MDHEN and SYDVKM. The V segment lost 4 bases and the J segment 5 bases; nucleotides outside the gene matches: 7. The CDR3 is 14 amino acids. The DNA of the CDR3 is TGTGCCAGCAGTTCCGGGAGGGCCTTAGACGAGCAGTACTTC. Translating it yields CASSSGRALDEQYF.

The chain is built from TRBV7-2 and TRBJ2-5; 7 positions match TRBD1. The CDR3 contains 18 residues. The germline CDR1 and CDR2 sequences are SGHTA and FQGNSA. The J segment lost 5 bases and the V segment lost 5 bases, leaving 20 bases of the junction unmatched. CDR3 sequence: CASSTTLRGSAKGETQYF. The CDR3, as DNA: TGTGCCAGCAGCACCACTCTCAGGGGGAGCGCCAAAGGGGAGACCCAGTACTTC.

The chain couples TRBV7-2 to TRBJ2-3; D not certain. V lost 2 bases and J lost 2, with 11 bases in between. The CDR3 is made up of 15 amino acids. The V gene's germline CDR1 is SGHTA and CDR2 FQGNSA. The CDR3 protein is CASSLNVVDTDTQYF. CDR3 DNA: TGTGCCAGCAGCTTAAACGTGGTCGACACAGATACGCAGTATTTT.

The chain has TRBV7-2 and TRBJ2-7, with 10 bases matching TRBD1. The germline CDR1 and CDR2 sequences are SGHTA and FQGNSA. The CDR3 extends over 15 amino acids. Germline trimming cut 5 bases from V and 0 bases from J; bases unmatched to any gene: 4. The CDR3 nucleotides read TGTGCCAGCAGCCTCCGGACAGGGGGCTCCTACGAGCAGTACTTC. Protein product: CASSLRTGGSYEQYF.

This clonotype was recorded a few times. The chain recombines TRBV4-1 with TRBJ1-6; unclear D gene. The germline gives CDR1 MGHRA, CDR2 YSYEKL. Trimming shortened V by 0 bases and J by 14 bases, and 11 bases separated the two germline ends. The CDR3 consists of 13 residues. The CDR3 DNA reads as TGCGCCAGCAGCCAAGAAGGGAGCGTCTCCCTCCACTTT. It specifies CASSQEGSVSLHF.

V gene TRBV28 combines with J gene TRBJ2-5, with D perhaps TRBD2 (5 bases). V lost 6 bases and J 11 bases, leaving 16 bases between the germline ends. The CDR3 extends over 12 amino acids. Germline V lookup: CDR1 MDHEN, CDR2 SYDVKM. CDR3 protein: CASRTPSWEQYF. DNA of the CDR3: TGTGCCAGCAGGACGCCGTCTTGGGAGCAGTACTTC.

This chain uses TRBV5-1 with TRBJ2-5; perhaps TRBD2 as D (5 bases). CDR1 and CDR2 from the germline V gene are SGHRS and YFSETQ. V dropped 4 bases and J dropped 1 base, with 14 bases sitting between them. CDR3 length equals 15 residues. Written as DNA, the CDR3 is TGCGCCAGCAGCCCCCGGGTACGGGGCCAAGAGACCCAGTACTTC. This encodes CASSPRVRGQETQYF.

The chain has TRBV7-9 and TRBJ1-5; D call uncertain. V was pared by 6 bases and J by 5 bases, with 11 bases between. Germline lookup yields CDR1 SEHNR and CDR2 FQNEAQ (reference sequence). The CDR3 runs 13 residues. The CDR3 DNA is TGTGCCAGCAGGGCCCCCCATTATCAGCCCCAGCATTTT. This sequence encodes CASRAPHYQPQHF. The variable domain in full, completed from reference TRBV7-9 and TRBJ1-5, reads DTGVSQNPRHKITKRGQNVTFRCDPISEHNRLYWYRQTLGQGPEFLTYFQNEAQLEKSRLLSDRFSAERPKGSFSTLEIQRTEQGDSAMYLCASRAPHYQPQHFGDGTRLSIL.

This clonotype was detected a few times. The chain carries TRBV29-1 and TRBJ2-1; D perhaps matches TRBD2 (6 bases). Germline-derived CDR1 and CDR2 are SQVTM and ANQGSEA. Trimming shortened V by 1 base and J by 0 bases, and 13 bases separated the two germline ends. CDR3 size: 16 residues. The DNA for the CDR3 is TGCAGCGTTGAAGGGAGGGCCCGGAGCTCCTACAATGAGCAGTTCTTC. Translated, it gives CSVEGRARSSYNEQFF.

This clonotype was seen more than once but under ten times. The gene calls are TRBV5-1 and TRBJ1-4; TRBD1 might be the D (6 bases). The CDR3 has 14 amino acids. The ends were cut back, 3 bases at V and 6 bases at J, with 12 bases in the middle. The germline CDR1 and CDR2 sequences are SGHRS and YFSETQ. CDR3 amino acids: CASSYGGGDEKLFF. CDR3 in DNA: TGCGCCAGCAGCTATGGGGGCGGGGATGAAAAACTGTTTTTT.

The table lists this clonotype with a few counts. The chain carries TRBV12-3 or TRBV12-4 and TRBJ2-5, with 7 nucleotides matching TRBD2. TRBJ2-1 matches the DNA end more closely, so the J call is doubtful. The CDR3 is made up of 16 amino acids. The CDR3 DNA follows: TGTGCCAGCACGAGAAGCGGGGTCGGGCTAGACAATGAGCAGTTCTTC. It codes for CASTRSGVGLDNEQFF.

The chain couples TRBV6-5 to TRBJ2-5; tentative D call: TRBD2 (6 bases). The V end lost 2 bases, the J end lost 5 bases, and 9 bases lay between the germline ends. CDR1 and CDR2 (germline): MNHEY, SVGAGI. The CDR3 is 13 amino acids. The chain's CDR3 is CASSYSAGETQYF. The CDR3 DNA reads as TGTGCCAGCAGTTACAGCGCGGGGGAGACCCAGTACTTC.

There are many counts of this clonotype. The chain joins TRBV3-1 to TRBJ2-7; D is uncertain. Trimming took off 6 bases at V and 7 bases at J, with 10 bases between the two ends. The CDR3 has 11 residues. Germline lookup yields CDR1 LGHDT and CDR2 YNNKEL (reference sequence). Written as DNA, the CDR3 is TGTGCCAGCAGGGATGTAGAAGAGCAGTACTTC. This encodes CASRDVEEQYF.